This TCR beta chain was profiled in a study of spatial heterogeneity in lung cancer. Overall study results and limits: The number of expanded tumor alpha and beta chains correlated with mutation number. Coverage of tumor T cells was estimated at 7% to 8% for alpha chains and roughly 12% for beta chains.

TCRdb re-analysed the 5' RACE reads in MiXCR, keeping a single row per CDR3 protein. The sample holds over 8,500 distinct CDR3 sequences, approximately 4.7% seen once. This clonotype came up many times. Its matching antigen is unknown. Found in a library prepared for alpha chains, this beta chain is an off-target read, and its abundance has little meaning. Time point described: sample taken at primary tumor resection. Samples were donated by 72 untreated early-stage non-small cell lung cancer patients. Unsorted whole RNA from tumor, nontumor lung or frozen PBMC underwent sequencing. The sequencing here drew on lung tumor tissue, taken at surgery. The clonotype originates from a male donor with early-stage non-small cell lung cancer.

As DNA, the CDR3 is TGTGCCAGTAGTAGACAGACTTACCAAGAGACCCAGTACTTC. Translating gives CASSRQTYQETQYF. This chain joins TRBV19 and TRBJ2-5; D may be TRBD1 (5 bases). The CDR3 contains 14 residues. The germline V gene encodes CDR1 LNHDA and CDR2 SQIVND (reference sequence). V was clipped by 4 bases and J by 0 bases, with 9 bases between them.